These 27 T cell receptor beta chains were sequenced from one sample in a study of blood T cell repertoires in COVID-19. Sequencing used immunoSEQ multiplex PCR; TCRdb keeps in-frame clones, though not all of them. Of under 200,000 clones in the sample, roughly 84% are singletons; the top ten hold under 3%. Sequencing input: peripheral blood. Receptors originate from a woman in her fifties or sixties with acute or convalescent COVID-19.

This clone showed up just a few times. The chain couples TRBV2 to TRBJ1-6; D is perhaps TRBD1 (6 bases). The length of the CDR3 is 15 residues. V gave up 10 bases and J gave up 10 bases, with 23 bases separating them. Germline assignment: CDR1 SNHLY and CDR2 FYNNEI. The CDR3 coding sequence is TGTGCCACCAAGGCGTCGCGGGGGCGCGACTCACCCCTCCACTTT. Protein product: CATKASRGRDSPLHF.

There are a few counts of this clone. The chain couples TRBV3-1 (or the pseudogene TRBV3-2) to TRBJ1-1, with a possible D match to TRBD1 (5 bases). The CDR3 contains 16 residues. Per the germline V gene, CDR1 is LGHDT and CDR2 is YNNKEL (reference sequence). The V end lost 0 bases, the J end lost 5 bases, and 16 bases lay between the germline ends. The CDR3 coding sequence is TGTGCCAGCAGCCAAGATGGGGCAGGGCGTCGGACTGAAGCTTTCTTT. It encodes CASSQDGAGRRTEAFF.

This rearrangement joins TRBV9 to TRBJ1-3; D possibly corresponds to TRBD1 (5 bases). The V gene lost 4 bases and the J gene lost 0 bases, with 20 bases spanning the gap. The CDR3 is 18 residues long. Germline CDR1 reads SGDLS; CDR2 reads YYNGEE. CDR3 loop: CASSLTPPDRFSGNTIYF. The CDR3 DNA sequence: TGTGCCAGCAGCTTGACCCCCCCTGACAGATTCTCTGGAAACACCATATATTTT.

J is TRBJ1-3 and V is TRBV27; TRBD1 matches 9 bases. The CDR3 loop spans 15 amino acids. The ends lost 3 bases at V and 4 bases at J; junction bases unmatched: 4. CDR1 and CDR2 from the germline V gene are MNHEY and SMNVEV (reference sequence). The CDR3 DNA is TGTGCCAGCAGTTTTGGGACAGGGCCAGGAAACACCATATATTTT. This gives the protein CASSFGTGPGNTIYF.

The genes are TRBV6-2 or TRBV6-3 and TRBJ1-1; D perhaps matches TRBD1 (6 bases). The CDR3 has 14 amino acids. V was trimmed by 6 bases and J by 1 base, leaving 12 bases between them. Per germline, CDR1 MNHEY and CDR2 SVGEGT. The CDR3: CASSPLRGNTEAFF. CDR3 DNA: TGTGCCAGCAGCCCCCTCAGGGGGAACACTGAAGCTTTCTTT.

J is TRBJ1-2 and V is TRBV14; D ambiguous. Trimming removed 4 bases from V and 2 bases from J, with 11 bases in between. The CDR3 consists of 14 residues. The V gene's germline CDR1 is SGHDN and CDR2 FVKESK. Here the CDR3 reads CASSPSVVNYGYTF. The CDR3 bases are TGTGCCAGCAGCCCTTCGGTTGTCAACTATGGCTACACCTTC.

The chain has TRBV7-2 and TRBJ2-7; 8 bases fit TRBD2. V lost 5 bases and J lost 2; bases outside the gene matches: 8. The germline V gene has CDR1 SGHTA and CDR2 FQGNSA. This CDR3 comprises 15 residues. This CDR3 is CASSLPQRGTYEQYF. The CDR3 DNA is TGTGCCAGCAGCCTCCCCCAGCGGGGGACCTACGAGCAGTACTTC.

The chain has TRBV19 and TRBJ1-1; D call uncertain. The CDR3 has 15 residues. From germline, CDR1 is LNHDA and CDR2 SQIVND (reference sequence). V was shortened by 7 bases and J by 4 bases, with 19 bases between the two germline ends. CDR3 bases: TGTGCCAGTAACTTCATGAGCCCCGAGGCCACTGAAGCTTTCTTT. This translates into CASNFMSPEATEAFF.

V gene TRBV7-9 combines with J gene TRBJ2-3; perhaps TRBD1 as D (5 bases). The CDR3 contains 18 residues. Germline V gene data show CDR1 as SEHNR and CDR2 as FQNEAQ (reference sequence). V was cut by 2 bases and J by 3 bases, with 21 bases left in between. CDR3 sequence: CASSLQGVMVYGTDTQYF. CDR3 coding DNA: TGTGCCAGCAGCTTACAAGGGGTGATGGTTTATGGGACAGATACGCAGTATTTT.

CDR3 in amino acids: CASAFGGRGLWRNTEAFF. CDR3 DNA: TGTGCCAGCGCCTTCGGGGGCAGGGGGTTATGGAGGAACACTGAAGCTTTCTTT. This sequence joins TRBV27 and TRBJ1-1, with 7 bases that match TRBD1. This CDR3 has 18 amino acids. Trimming cost V 8 bases and J 1 base; bases outside gene matches: 19. Germline CDR1 MNHEY, CDR2 SMNVEV (reference sequence).

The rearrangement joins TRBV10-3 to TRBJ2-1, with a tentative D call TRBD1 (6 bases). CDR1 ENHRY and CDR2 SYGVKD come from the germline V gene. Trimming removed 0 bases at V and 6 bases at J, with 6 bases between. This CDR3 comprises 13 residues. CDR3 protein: CAISESTGNEQFF. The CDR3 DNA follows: TGTGCCATCAGTGAGTCGACAGGCAATGAGCAGTTCTTC.

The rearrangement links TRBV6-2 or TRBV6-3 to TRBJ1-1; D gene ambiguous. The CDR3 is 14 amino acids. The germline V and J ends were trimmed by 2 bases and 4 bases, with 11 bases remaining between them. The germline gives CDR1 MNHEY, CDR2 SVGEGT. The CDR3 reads CASSYRREGTEAFF. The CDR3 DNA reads TGTGCCAGCAGTTACCGGAGGGAAGGCACTGAAGCTTTCTTT.

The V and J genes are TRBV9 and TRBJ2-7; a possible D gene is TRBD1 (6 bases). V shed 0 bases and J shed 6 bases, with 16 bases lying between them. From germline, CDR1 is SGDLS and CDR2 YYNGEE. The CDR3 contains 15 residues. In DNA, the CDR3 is TGTGCCAGCAGCGTAGAAGGGACACTGGGGCGCGAGCAGTACTTC. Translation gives CASSVEGTLGREQYF.

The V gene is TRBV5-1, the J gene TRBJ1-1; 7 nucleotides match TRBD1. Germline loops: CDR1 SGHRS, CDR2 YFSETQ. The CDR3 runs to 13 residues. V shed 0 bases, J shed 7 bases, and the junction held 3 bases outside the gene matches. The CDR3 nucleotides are TGCGCCAGCAGCTTGGCCTCAGGGGGTGAAGCTTTCTTT. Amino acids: CASSLASGGEAFF.

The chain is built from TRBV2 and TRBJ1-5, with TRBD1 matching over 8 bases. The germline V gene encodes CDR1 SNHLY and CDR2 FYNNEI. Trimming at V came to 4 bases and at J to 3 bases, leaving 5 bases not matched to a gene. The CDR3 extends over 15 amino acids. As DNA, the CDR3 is TGTGCCAGCAGTGGACAACAGGGGGTCAATCAGCCCCAGCATTTT. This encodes CASSGQQGVNQPQHF.

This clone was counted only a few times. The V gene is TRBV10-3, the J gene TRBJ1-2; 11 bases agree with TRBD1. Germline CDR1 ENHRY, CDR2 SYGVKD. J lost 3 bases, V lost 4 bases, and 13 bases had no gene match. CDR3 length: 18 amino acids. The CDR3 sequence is CAISASDRGRYQDYGYTF. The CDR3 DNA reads TGTGCCATCAGTGCATCGGACAGGGGGCGGTATCAGGACTATGGCTACACCTTC.

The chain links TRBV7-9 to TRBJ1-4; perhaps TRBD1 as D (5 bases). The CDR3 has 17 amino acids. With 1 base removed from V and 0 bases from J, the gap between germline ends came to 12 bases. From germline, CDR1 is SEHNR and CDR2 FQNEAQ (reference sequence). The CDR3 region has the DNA TGTGCCAGCAGCTTAGGATACAGGTCCGCAACTAATGAAAAACTGTTTTTT. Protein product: CASSLGYRSATNEKLFF.

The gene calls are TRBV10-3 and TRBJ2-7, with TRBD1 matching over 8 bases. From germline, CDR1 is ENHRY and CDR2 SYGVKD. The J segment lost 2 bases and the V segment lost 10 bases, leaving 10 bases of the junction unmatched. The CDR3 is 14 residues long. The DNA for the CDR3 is TGTGCCACCTCGGGACAGGCCACACCCTACGAGCAGTACTTC. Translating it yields CATSGQATPYEQYF.

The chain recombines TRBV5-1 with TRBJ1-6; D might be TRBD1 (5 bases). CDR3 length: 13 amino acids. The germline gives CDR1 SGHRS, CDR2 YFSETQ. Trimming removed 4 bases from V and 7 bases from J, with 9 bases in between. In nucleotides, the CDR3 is TGCGCCAGCAGCGGACACCCAAATTCACCCCTCCACTTT. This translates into CASSGHPNSPLHF.

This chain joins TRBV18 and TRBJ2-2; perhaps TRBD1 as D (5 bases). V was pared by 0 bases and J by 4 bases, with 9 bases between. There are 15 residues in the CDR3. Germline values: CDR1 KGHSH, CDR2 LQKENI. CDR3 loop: CASSPPVRATGELFF. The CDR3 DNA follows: TGTGCCAGCTCACCACCGGTCAGGGCCACCGGGGAGCTGTTTTTT.

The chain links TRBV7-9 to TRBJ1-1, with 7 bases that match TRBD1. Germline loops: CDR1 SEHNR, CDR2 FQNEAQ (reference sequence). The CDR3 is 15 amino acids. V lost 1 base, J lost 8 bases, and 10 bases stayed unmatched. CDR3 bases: TGTGCCAGCAGCTTAGTCCCACAGGGGTTGGCGGAAGCTTTCTTT. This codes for CASSLVPQGLAEAFF.

The CDR3 DNA sequence: TGTGCCACCAGGGGGGACAGCGACAATGAGCAGTTCTTC. This codes for CATRGDSDNEQFF. The rearrangement uses TRBV24-1 and TRBJ2-1; TRBD1 matches 7 bases. Trimming at V came to 7 bases and at J to 5 bases, leaving 4 bases not matched to a gene. The CDR3 has 13 amino acids. The germline V gene encodes CDR1 KGHDR and CDR2 SFDVKD.

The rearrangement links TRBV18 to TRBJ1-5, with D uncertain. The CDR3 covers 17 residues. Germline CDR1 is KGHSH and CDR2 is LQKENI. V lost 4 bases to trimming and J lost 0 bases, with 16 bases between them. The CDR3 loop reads CASSLYPGLDSNQPQHF. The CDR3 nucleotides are TGTGCCAGCTCACTGTACCCGGGTCTTGATAGCAATCAGCCCCAGCATTTT.

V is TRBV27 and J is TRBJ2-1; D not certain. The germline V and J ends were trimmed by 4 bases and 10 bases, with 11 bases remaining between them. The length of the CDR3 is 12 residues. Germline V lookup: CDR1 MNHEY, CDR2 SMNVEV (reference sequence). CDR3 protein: CASSSMRNEQFF. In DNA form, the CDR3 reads TGTGCCAGCAGTTCCATGAGGAACGAGCAGTTCTTC.

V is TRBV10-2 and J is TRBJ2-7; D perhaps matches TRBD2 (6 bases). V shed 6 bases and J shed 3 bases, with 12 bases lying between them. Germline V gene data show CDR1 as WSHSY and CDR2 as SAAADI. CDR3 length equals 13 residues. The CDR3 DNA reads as TGCGCCAGCAGGTCTGCCGGGAGCTACGAGCAGTACTTC. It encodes CASRSAGSYEQYF.

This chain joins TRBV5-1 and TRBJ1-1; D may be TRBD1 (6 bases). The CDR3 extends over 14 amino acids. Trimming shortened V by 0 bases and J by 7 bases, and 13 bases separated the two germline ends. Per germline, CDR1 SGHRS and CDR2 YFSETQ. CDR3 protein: CASSLAIVGGEAFF. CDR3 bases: TGCGCCAGCAGCTTGGCCATCGTAGGGGGTGAAGCTTTCTTT. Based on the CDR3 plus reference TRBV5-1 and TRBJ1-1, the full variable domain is KAGVTQTPRYLIKTRGQQVTLSCSPISGHRSVSWYQQTPGQGLQFLFEYFSETQRNKGNFPGRFSGRQFSNSRSEMNVSTLELGDSALYLCASSLAIVGGEAFFGQGTRLTVV.

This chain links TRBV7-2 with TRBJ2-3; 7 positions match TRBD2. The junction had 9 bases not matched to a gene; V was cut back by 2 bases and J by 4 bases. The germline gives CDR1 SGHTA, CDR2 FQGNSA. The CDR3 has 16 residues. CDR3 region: CASSLSGGGGADTQYF. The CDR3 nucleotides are TGTGCCAGCAGCTTAAGCGGCGGGGGAGGGGCAGATACGCAGTATTTT.